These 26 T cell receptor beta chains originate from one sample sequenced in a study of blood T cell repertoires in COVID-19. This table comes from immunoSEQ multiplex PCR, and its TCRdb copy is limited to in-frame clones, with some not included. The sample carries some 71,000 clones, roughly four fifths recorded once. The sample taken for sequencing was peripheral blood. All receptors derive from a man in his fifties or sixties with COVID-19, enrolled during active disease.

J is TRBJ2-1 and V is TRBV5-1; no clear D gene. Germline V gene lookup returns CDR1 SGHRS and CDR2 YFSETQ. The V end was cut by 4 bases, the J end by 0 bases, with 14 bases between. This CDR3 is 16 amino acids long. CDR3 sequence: CASSGTAESSYNEQFF. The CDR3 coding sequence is TGCGCCAGCAGCGGAACAGCTGAGAGCTCCTACAATGAGCAGTTCTTC.

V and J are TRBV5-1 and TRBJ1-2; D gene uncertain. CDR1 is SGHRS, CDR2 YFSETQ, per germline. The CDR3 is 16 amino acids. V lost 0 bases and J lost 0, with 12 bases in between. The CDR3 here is CASSLAACLANYGYTF. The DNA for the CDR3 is TGCGCCAGCAGCTTGGCCGCATGCTTAGCTAACTATGGCTACACCTTC. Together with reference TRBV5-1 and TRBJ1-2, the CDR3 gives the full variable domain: KAGVTQTPRYLIKTRGQQVTLSCSPISGHRSVSWYQQTPGQGLQFLFEYFSETQRNKGNFPGRFSGRQFSNSRSEMNVSTLELGDSALYLCASSLAACLANYGYTFGSGTRLTVV.

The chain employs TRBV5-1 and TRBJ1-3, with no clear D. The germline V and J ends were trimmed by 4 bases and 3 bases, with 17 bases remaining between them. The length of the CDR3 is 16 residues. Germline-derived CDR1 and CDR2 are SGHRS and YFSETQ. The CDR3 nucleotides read TGCGCCAGCAGCCAGTCAGAGAGGGTAATTGGAAACACCATATATTTT. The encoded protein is CASSQSERVIGNTIYF.

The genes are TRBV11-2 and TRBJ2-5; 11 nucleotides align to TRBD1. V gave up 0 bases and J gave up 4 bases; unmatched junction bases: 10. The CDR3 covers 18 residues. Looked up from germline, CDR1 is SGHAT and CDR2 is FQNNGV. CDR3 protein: CASSLDATGTGGGETQYF. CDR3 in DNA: TGTGCCAGCAGCTTAGATGCCACCGGGACAGGGGGGGGAGAGACCCAGTACTTC.

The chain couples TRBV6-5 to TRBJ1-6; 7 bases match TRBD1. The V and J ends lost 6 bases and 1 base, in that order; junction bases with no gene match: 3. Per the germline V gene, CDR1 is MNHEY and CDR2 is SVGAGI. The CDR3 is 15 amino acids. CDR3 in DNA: TGTGCCAGCAGAGGGGGCTGGTCCTATAATTCACCCCTCCACTTT. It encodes CASRGGWSYNSPLHF.

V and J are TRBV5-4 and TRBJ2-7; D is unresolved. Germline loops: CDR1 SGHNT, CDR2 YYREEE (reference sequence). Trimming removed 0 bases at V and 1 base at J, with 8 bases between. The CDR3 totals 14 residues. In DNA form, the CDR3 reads TGTGCCAGCAGCTTGGTTGAGAATTCCTACGAGCAGTACTTC. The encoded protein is CASSLVENSYEQYF.

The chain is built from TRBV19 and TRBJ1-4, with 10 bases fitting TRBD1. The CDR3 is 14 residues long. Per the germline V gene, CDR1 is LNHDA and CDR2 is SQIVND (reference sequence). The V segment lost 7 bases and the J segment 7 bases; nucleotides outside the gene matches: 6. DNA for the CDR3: TGTGCCAGTACTGGGGACAGGGGTTCTGAAAAACTGTTTTTT. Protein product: CASTGDRGSEKLFF.

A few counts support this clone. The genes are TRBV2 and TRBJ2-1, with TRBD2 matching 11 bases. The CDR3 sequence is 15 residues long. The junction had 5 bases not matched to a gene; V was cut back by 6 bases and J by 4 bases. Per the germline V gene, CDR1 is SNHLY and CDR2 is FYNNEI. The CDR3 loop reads CASRLTSGTYNEQFF. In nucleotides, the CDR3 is TGTGCCAGCAGGTTGACTAGCGGGACTTACAATGAGCAGTTCTTC.

CDR3 loop: CASSFGSAYFGGGVTDTQYF. DNA for the CDR3: TGCGCCAGCAGCTTCGGGAGCGCCTATTTCGGCGGGGGGGTCACAGATACGCAGTATTTT. The chain has TRBV5-1 and TRBJ2-3; 9 bases agree with TRBD2. Per germline, CDR1 SGHRS and CDR2 YFSETQ. Trimming removed 2 bases from V and 2 bases from J; junction bases left unmatched: 18. The CDR3 consists of 20 residues.

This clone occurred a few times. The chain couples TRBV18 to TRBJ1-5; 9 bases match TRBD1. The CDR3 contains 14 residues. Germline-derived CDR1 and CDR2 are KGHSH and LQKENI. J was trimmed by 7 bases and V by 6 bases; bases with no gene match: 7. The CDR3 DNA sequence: TGTGCCAGCTCCCCGGGACAGGGTTTCCAGCCCCAGCATTTT. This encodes CASSPGQGFQPQHF.

This CDR3 reads CASSVNGQVYNEQFF. The CDR3 DNA reads TGTGCCAGCAGCGTTAACGGCCAGGTCTACAATGAGCAGTTCTTC. The J gene is TRBJ2-1, the V gene TRBV9, with D unresolved. Trimming removed 2 bases at V and 3 bases at J, with 12 bases between. The CDR3 runs to 15 residues. From germline, CDR1 is SGDLS and CDR2 YYNGEE.

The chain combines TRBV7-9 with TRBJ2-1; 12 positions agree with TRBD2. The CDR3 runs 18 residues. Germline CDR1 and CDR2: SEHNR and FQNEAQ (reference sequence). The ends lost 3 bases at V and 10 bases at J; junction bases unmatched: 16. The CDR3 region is CASSFPGLAGFLAVEQFF. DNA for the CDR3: TGTGCCAGCAGCTTCCCGGGACTAGCGGGTTTTTTAGCGGTCGAGCAGTTCTTC.

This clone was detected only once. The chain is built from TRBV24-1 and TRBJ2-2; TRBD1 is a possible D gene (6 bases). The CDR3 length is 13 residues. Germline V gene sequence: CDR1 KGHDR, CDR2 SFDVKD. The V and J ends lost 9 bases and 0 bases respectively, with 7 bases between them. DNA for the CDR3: TGTGCCACCCGGGACACGAACACCGGGGAGCTGTTTTTT. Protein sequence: CATRDTNTGELFF.

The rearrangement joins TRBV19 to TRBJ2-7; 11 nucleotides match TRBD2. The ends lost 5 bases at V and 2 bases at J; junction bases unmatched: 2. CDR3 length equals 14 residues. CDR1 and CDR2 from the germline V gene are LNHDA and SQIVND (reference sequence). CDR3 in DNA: TGTGCCAGTAGTTATAGCGGGGGGGCCTACGAGCAGTACTTC. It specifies CASSYSGGAYEQYF.

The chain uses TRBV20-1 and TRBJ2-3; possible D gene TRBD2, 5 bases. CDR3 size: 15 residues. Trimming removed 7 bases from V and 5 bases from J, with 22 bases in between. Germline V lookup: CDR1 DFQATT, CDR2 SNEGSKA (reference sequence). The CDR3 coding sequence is TGCAGTGTTAGTGTCGGCGGGCCCGAGTTAGATACGCAGTATTTT. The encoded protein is CSVSVGGPELDTQYF.

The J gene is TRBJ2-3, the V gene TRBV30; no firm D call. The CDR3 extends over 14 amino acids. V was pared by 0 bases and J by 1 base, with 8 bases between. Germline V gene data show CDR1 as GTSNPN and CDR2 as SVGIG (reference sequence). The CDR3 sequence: CAWSVAARTDTQYF. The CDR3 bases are TGTGCCTGGAGTGTGGCGGCCCGCACAGATACGCAGTATTTT. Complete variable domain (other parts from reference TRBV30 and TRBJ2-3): SQTIHQWPATLVQPVGSPLSLECTVEGTSNPNLYWYRQAAGRGLQLLFYSVGIGQISSEVPQNLSASRPQDRQFILSSKKLLLSDSGFYLCAWSVAARTDTQYFGPGTRLTVL.

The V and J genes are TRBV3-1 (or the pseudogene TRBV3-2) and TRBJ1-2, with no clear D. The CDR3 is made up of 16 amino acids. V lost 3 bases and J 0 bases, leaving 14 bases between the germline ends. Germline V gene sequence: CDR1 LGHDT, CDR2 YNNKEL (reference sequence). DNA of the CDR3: TGTGCCAGCAGCCATTTTATGGAGGGAGCTAACTATGGCTACACCTTC. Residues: CASSHFMEGANYGYTF.

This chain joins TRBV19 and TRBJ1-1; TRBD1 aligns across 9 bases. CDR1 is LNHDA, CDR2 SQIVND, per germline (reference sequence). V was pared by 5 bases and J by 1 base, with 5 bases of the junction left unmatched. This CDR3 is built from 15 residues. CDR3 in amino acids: CASSPQGAGNTEAFF. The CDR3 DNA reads TGTGCCAGTAGTCCACAGGGGGCTGGGAACACTGAAGCTTTCTTT.

The CDR3 sequence is CATRKDRYNSPLHF. The CDR3 DNA sequence: TGTGCCACCCGCAAGGACAGATATAATTCACCCCTCCACTTT. The gene calls are TRBV2 and TRBJ1-6, with D tentatively TRBD1 (6 bases). This CDR3 region has 14 residues. The germline V gene has CDR1 SNHLY and CDR2 FYNNEI. Trimming shortened V by 10 bases and J by 4 bases, and 14 bases separated the two germline ends.

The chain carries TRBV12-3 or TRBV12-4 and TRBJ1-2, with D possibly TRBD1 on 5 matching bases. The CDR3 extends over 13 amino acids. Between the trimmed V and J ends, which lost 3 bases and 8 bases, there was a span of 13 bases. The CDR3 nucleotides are TGTGCCAGCAGTTTCTCAGGGAACTCCGGCTACACCTTC. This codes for CASSFSGNSGYTF.

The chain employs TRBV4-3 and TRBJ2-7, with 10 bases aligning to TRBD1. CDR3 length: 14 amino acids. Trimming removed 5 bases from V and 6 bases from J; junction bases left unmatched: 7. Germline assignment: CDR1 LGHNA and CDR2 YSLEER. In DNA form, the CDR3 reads TGCGCCAGCAGCATGGGACAGGGGAAGGTCGAGCAGTACTTC. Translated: CASSMGQGKVEQYF.

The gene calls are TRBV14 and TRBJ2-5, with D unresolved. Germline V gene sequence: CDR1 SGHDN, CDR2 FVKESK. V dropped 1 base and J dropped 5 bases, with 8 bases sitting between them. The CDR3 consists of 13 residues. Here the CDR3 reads CASSQALPETQYF. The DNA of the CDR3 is TGTGCCAGCAGCCAAGCCCTACCGGAGACCCAGTACTTC.

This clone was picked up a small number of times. The CDR3 sequence: CASNAGQSGGYTF. The CDR3 DNA reads TGTGCCAGTAACGCCGGACAGAGCGGTGGCTACACCTTC. This chain joins TRBV19 and TRBJ1-2; possibly TRBD1 for D (6 bases). Germline values: CDR1 LNHDA, CDR2 SQIVND (reference sequence). There are 13 residues in the CDR3. Trimming cost V 7 bases and J 7 bases, with 16 bases left between them. The full variable domain, in which reference TRBV19 and TRBJ1-2 provide the parts outside the CDR3, is DGGITQSPKYLFRKEGQNVTLSCEQNLNHDAMYWYRQDPGQGLRLIYYSQIVNDFQKGDIAEGYSVSREKKESFPLTVTSAQKNPTAFYLCASNAGQSGGYTFGSGTRLTVV.

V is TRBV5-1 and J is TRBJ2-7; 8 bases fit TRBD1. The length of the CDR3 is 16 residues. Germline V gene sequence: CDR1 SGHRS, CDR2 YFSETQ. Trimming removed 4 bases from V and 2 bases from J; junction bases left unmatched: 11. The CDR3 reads CASSRGLDRVTYEQYF. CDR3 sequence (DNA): TGCGCCAGCAGCCGGGGTTTGGACAGGGTCACCTACGAGCAGTACTTC.

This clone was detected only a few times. CDR3 amino acids: CASSPDRRPRNTIYF. In nucleotides, the CDR3 is TGTGCCAGCAGCCCCGACAGGAGGCCGAGGAACACCATATATTTT. The chain links TRBV6-2 or TRBV6-3 to TRBJ1-3, with D tentatively TRBD1 (6 bases). The ends were cut back, 6 bases at V and 7 bases at J, with 19 bases in the middle. Germline assignment: CDR1 MNHEY and CDR2 SVGEGT. The CDR3 covers 15 residues.

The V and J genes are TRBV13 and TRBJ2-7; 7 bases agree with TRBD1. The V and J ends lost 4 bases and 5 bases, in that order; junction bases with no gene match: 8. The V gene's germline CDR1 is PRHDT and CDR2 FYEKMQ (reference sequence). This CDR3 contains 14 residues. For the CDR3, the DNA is TGTGCCAGCAGCTCGGGACAGAAGTCCAACGAGCAGTACTTC. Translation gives CASSSGQKSNEQYF.